Each of the 31 T cell receptor beta chains below was sequenced from the same sample in a study of regulatory T cells in long-lasting Graves disease. The authors built TCR beta libraries using iRepertoire HTBI primers and Arm-PCR of CDR3 regions. Via MiXCR, TCRdb re-called the multiplex PCR reads, giving one row per CDR3 protein. The sample gives around 250,000 distinct CDR3 sequences, approximately 20% of which show up once; less than 15% is in the top ten. Time point indicated: newly diagnosed GD, antithyroid drugs for less than 3 months. Isolated PBMC RNA provided the starting material for the TCR library. The data were also submitted as part of a second study, on T cells in Graves' hyperthyroidism and ophthalmopathy.

Sample: peripheral blood mononuclear cells (PBMCs), taken at new diagnosis, from a patient treated with antithyroid drugs. The receptors stem from a woman aged 30 to 39 with Graves disease.

On this clonotype itself: A much larger clone differs from this one at a single base, so this may be a read error. This chain links TRBV5-1 with TRBJ2-3; TRBD2 aligns across 11 bases. Germline CDR1 reads SGHRS; CDR2 reads YFSETQ. CDR3 size: 16 residues. The CDR3 coding sequence is TGCGCCAGCAGCCCATTTGATAGCGGGGGGGCAGATACGCATTATTTT. It encodes CASSPFDSGGADTHYF.

This clonotype was seen at least ten times. The rearrangement links TRBV11-2 to TRBJ2-2; D is ambiguous. Deletions cut 3 bases from V and 0 bases from J, with 8 bases between. This CDR3 spans 15 amino acids. From germline, CDR1 is SGHAT and CDR2 FQNNGV. Here the CDR3 DNA reads TGTGCCAGCAGCTTGTTGTTCTCGAACACCGGGGAGCTGTTTTTT. It is translated as CASSLLFSNTGELFF.

This clonotype was counted ten times or more. The gene calls are TRBV11-2 and TRBJ1-1; no clear D gene. This CDR3 region has 13 residues. From germline, CDR1 is SGHAT and CDR2 FQNNGV. Trimming pared 4 bases from V and 5 bases from J, leaving 11 bases between. CDR3: CASSSTLETEAFF. CDR3 DNA sequence: TGTGCCAGCAGCTCTACCCTGGAAACTGAAGCTTTCTTT.

This clonotype was seen ten or more times. The chain is built from TRBV6-1 and TRBJ2-5; D remains unclear. In germline, CDR1 is MNHNS, CDR2 SASEGT. The V end was cut by 7 bases, the J end by 4 bases, with 4 bases between. The CDR3 consists of 10 residues. This chain's CDR3 is CASKGETQYF. The CDR3 DNA reads as TGTGCCAGCAAAGGAGAGACCCAGTACTTC.

This clonotype has at least ten counts. The chain has TRBV19 and TRBJ1-1; 7 nucleotides line up with TRBD1. The V gene end was trimmed by 11 bases and the J gene end by 8 bases; junction bases not matched to a gene: 8. Germline V gives CDR1 LNHDA, CDR2 SQIVND (reference sequence). The CDR3 is made up of 11 amino acids. CDR3: CAGGTAEEAFF. CDR3 coding DNA: TGTGCCGGGGGGACAGCGGAAGAAGCTTTCTTT.

This clonotype was observed many times. The chain employs TRBV9 and TRBJ1-2; no firm D call. Trimming pared 0 bases from V and 8 bases from J, leaving 14 bases between. The CDR3 consists of 14 residues. The germline V gene has CDR1 SGDLS and CDR2 YYNGEE. CDR3 bases: TGTGCCAGCAGCGTAGACAGCCGGTCGGAAGGCTACACCTTC. Amino acids: CASSVDSRSEGYTF. Complete variable domain (other parts from reference TRBV9 and TRBJ1-2): DSGVTQTPKHLITATGQRVTLRCSPRSGDLSVYWYQQSLDQGLQFLIQYYNGEERAKGNILERFSAQQFPDLHSELNLSSLELGDSALYFCASSVDSRSEGYTFGSGTRLTVV.

This clonotype was counted at least ten times. This rearrangement joins TRBV12-3 or TRBV12-4 to TRBJ2-2; tentatively, D is TRBD1 (6 bases). V lost 7 bases, J lost 1 base, and 10 bases lay in between. The CDR3 runs 14 residues. CDR3 region: CASTEGGNTGELFF. The CDR3 DNA reads TGTGCCAGCACCGAAGGGGGGAACACCGGGGAGCTGTTTTTT.

This clonotype was recorded many times. The chain has TRBV20-1 and TRBJ1-4; D unresolved. CDR1 and CDR2 from the germline V gene are DFQATT and SNEGSKA (reference sequence). V gave up 8 bases and J gave up 3 bases, with 13 bases separating them. The CDR3 extends over 13 amino acids. The CDR3 spells CSSTGTANEKLFF. Written as DNA, the CDR3 is TGCAGTTCTACGGGAACCGCTAATGAAAAACTGTTTTTT.

In its sample, this clonotype was seen many times. The genes are TRBV6-2 or TRBV6-3 and TRBJ1-2; the D is unclear. CDR3 length: 15 residues. V was shortened by 7 bases and J by 8 bases, with 23 bases between the two germline ends. Germline V gene sequence: CDR1 MNHEY, CDR2 SVGEGT. CDR3 nucleotide sequence: TGTGCCAGCATTGCCTATATTCGGGCCCCTTGGGGCTACACCTTC. Its translation: CASIAYIRAPWGYTF.

This clonotype was detected many times. J is TRBJ2-1 and V is TRBV18, with D hard to call. This CDR3 spans 13 amino acids. CDR1 is KGHSH and CDR2 is LQKENI in the germline V gene. V was clipped by 3 bases and J by 10 bases, with 13 bases between them. CDR3 in DNA: TGTGCCAGCTCACCCTTGCCCCGGGCGGAGCAGTTCTTC. Its protein product is CASSPLPRAEQFF. The full variable domain, with the rest looked up from reference TRBV18 and TRBJ2-1, is NAGVMQNPRHLVRRRGQEARLRCSPMKGHSHVYWYRQLPEEGLKFMVYLQKENIIDESGMPKERFSAEFPKEGPSILRIQQVVRGDSAAYFCASSPLPRAEQFFGPGTRLTVL.

V usage is TRBV20-1 and J usage is TRBJ1-4; D might be TRBD1 (5 bases). Germline CDR1 reads DFQATT; CDR2 reads SNEGSKA (reference sequence). Trimming left V 3 bases short and J 6 bases short, with 14 bases between. The CDR3 runs to 14 residues. As DNA, the CDR3 is TGCAGTGCTAGCCCCTCAGGGAACCATGAAAAACTGTTTTTT. This encodes CSASPSGNHEKLFF.

The chain is built from TRBV10-1 and TRBJ1-6, with 11 bases lining up with TRBD1. Germline V CDR1 and CDR2: WNHNN, SYGVQD (reference sequence). After removal of 6 bases from V and 10 bases from J, the junction contained 8 bases not matched to a gene. The CDR3 covers 15 residues. CDR3 coding DNA: TGCGCCAGCAGCTTGGGACAGGGGGTTCAGTCACCCCTCCACTTT. Translation: CASSLGQGVQSPLHF.

This clonotype was seen ten or more times. V usage is TRBV2 and J usage is TRBJ1-2; D gene ambiguous. The CDR3 extends over 13 amino acids. The V gene's germline CDR1 is SNHLY and CDR2 FYNNEI. V was clipped by 11 bases and J by 3 bases, with 16 bases between them. In DNA, the CDR3 is TGTGCCTCATCGGAGGGAGGAGACTATGGCTACACCTTC. It translates to CASSEGGDYGYTF.

This clonotype occurred many times. This chain uses TRBV3-1 with TRBJ1-6; TRBD1 might be the D (6 bases). This CDR3 region has 15 residues. The germline V gene encodes CDR1 LGHDT and CDR2 YNNKEL (reference sequence). V was shortened by 2 bases and J by 5 bases, with 10 bases between the two germline ends. CDR3: CASSQRTVNNSPLHF. CDR3 nucleotide sequence: TGTGCCAGCAGCCAAAGGACAGTGAATAATTCACCCCTCCACTTT.

This clonotype appeared many times. This sequence joins TRBV20-1 and TRBJ1-5, with TRBD1 matching 7 bases. This CDR3 is built from 14 residues. The germline CDR1 and CDR2 sequences are DFQATT and SNEGSKA (reference sequence). The CDR3, as DNA: TGCAGCGCCTCGGACAGGACTCGCAATCAGCCCCAGCATTTT. It encodes CSASDRTRNQPQHF.

This clonotype appeared many times. The J gene is TRBJ2-1, the V gene TRBV27, with 8 bases aligning to TRBD2. CDR3 length: 13 residues. The V and J ends lost 6 bases and 8 bases, in that order; junction bases with no gene match: 6. CDR1 is MNHEY, CDR2 SMNVEV, per germline (reference sequence). CDR3 nucleotides: TGTGCCAGCAGCGGGGGGGCCTTCGATGAGCAGTTCTTC. Translated, it gives CASSGGAFDEQFF.

V usage is TRBV6-2 or TRBV6-3 and J usage is TRBJ2-7, with a weak D call TRBD2 (5 bases). CDR3 length equals 12 residues. CDR1 MNHEY and CDR2 SVGEGT come from the germline V gene. V lost 2 bases and J 9 bases, leaving 11 bases between the germline ends. CDR3 loop: CASSYDGISQYF. For the CDR3, the DNA is TGTGCCAGCAGTTACGACGGGATTTCGCAGTACTTC.

This clonotype was counted many times. The V and J genes are TRBV11-2 and TRBJ2-5; D not resolved. Germline CDR1 reads SGHAT; CDR2 reads FQNNGV. This CDR3 contains 13 residues. With 6 bases removed from V and 5 bases from J, the gap between germline ends came to 13 bases. Written as DNA, the CDR3 is TGTGCCAGCAGAAGATTAACGCCGGAGACCCAGTACTTC. Its translation is CASRRLTPETQYF. The variable domain in full, completed from reference TRBV11-2 and TRBJ2-5, reads EAGVAQSPRYKIIEKRQSVAFWCNPISGHATLYWYQQILGQGPKLLIQFQNNGVVDDSQLPKDRFSAERLKGVDSTLKIQPAKLEDSAVYLCASRRLTPETQYFGPGTRLLVL.

The V and J genes are TRBV6-1 and TRBJ2-7; TRBD1 matches at 7 bases. The CDR3 has 16 amino acids. The germline CDR1 and CDR2 sequences are MNHNS and SASEGT. J was trimmed by 2 bases and V by 1 base; bases with no gene match: 8. This chain's CDR3 is CASSEETGWITYEQYF. CDR3 sequence (DNA): TGTGCCAGCAGTGAAGAGACAGGGTGGATAACCTACGAGCAGTACTTC.

The chain recombines TRBV2 with TRBJ2-7, with D possibly matching TRBD2 (5 bases). The V end lost 6 bases, the J end lost 2 bases, and 8 bases lay between the germline ends. This CDR3 comprises 12 residues. From germline, CDR1 is SNHLY and CDR2 FYNNEI. The CDR3, as DNA: TGTGCCAGCAGCCGGGAAACCTACGAGCAGTACTTC. This codes for CASSRETYEQYF.

The gene calls are TRBV19 and TRBJ2-7; the D gene is possibly TRBD2 (5 bases). Per germline, CDR1 LNHDA and CDR2 SQIVND (reference sequence). The CDR3 is 14 amino acids. Trimming removed 3 bases at V and 2 bases at J, with 11 bases between. The CDR3: CASSIGLNTYEQYF. The CDR3 DNA is TGTGCCAGTAGTATTGGACTGAACACCTACGAGCAGTACTTC.

This clonotype was picked up many times. The rearrangement joins TRBV6-1 to TRBJ1-5, with D tentatively TRBD1 (6 bases). The CDR3 has 13 residues. V gave up 8 bases and J gave up 7 bases, with 15 bases separating them. CDR1 and CDR2 (germline): MNHNS, SASEGT. CDR3 protein: CASGRGGRQPQHF. The CDR3 coding sequence is TGTGCCAGCGGGAGAGGGGGAAGGCAGCCCCAGCATTTT.

This clonotype was recorded at least ten times. V gene TRBV2 combines with J gene TRBJ1-1, with D tentatively TRBD1 (6 bases). Germline loops: CDR1 SNHLY, CDR2 FYNNEI. The CDR3 has 17 residues. V was shortened by 3 bases and J by 1 base, with 18 bases between the two germline ends. Here the CDR3 reads CASSEVRWDITNTEAFF. In nucleotides, the CDR3 is TGTGCCAGCAGTGAGGTCCGGTGGGACATAACGAACACTGAAGCTTTCTTT.

This clonotype was seen only a few times. This chain uses TRBV19 with TRBJ2-3; 9 nucleotides align to TRBD2. Looked up from germline, CDR1 is LNHDA and CDR2 is SQIVND (reference sequence). This CDR3 contains 16 residues. V lost 7 bases, J lost 2 bases, and 10 bases stayed unmatched. The CDR3 reads CASKMRSGGSTDTQYF. CDR3 DNA: TGTGCCAGTAAAATGAGGAGCGGGGGGTCCACAGATACGCAGTATTTT.

This clonotype has a handful of counts. Compared with germline, one end of the junction differs, possibly owing to a read error. The chain combines TRBV27 with TRBJ2-7; a weak D match, TRBD1 (5 bases). This CDR3 region has 15 residues. From germline, CDR1 is MNHEY and CDR2 SMNVEV (reference sequence). The DNA of the CDR3 is TGTGCCAGCAGTTCCCTGAAGGACAACTCCTACGGGCAGTACTTC. Translated, it gives CASSSLKDNSYGQYF.

This clonotype has ten or more counts. The chain couples TRBV20-1 to TRBJ2-1, with a possible D match to TRBD2 (6 bases). The CDR3 extends over 17 amino acids. The germline V and J ends were trimmed by 0 bases and 0 bases, with 15 bases remaining between them. Germline-derived CDR1 and CDR2 are DFQATT and SNEGSKA (reference sequence). As DNA, the CDR3 is TGCAGTGCTAGAGATCGGTTTGACGGGAGCTCCTACAATGAGCAGTTCTTC. Translation: CSARDRFDGSSYNEQFF.

The V gene is TRBV29-1, the J gene TRBJ2-2, with 7 bases aligning to TRBD1. The germline gives CDR1 SQVTM, CDR2 ANQGSEA. The CDR3 extends over 16 amino acids. The ends lost 6 bases at V and 2 bases at J; junction bases unmatched: 12. Here the CDR3 DNA reads TGCAGCGTCTATGAGATAGGGGGCTCCAACACCGGGGAGCTGTTTTTT. The encoded protein is CSVYEIGGSNTGELFF.

This clonotype was counted ten times or more. The chain is built from TRBV6-1 and TRBJ1-2; D is perhaps TRBD1 (6 bases). With 7 bases removed from V and 4 bases from J, the gap between germline ends came to 13 bases. Germline loops: CDR1 MNHNS, CDR2 SASEGT. The CDR3 contains 13 residues. The DNA for the CDR3 is TGTGCCAGCACCGAGACAGGTTTCTATGGCTACACCTTC. Translated: CASTETGFYGYTF.

This clonotype was recorded many times. V gene TRBV12-3 or TRBV12-4 combines with J gene TRBJ2-1; 14 nucleotides align to TRBD2. Germline trimming cut 4 bases from V and 8 bases from J; bases unmatched to any gene: 10. CDR3 length: 17 amino acids. The DNA for the CDR3 is TGTGCCAGCAGTTCTTTCTTGACTAGCGGGGGGGGCGATGAGCAGTTCTTC. Translating gives CASSSFLTSGGGDEQFF.

In regard to this clonotype: This may stem from a read error, because a much larger clone lies one nucleotide away. The chain is built from TRBV10-2 and TRBJ1-1; tentatively, D is TRBD1 (6 bases). V was trimmed by 8 bases and J by 7 bases, leaving 8 bases between them. Germline V gene sequence: CDR1 WSHSY, CDR2 SAAADI. CDR3 length equals 10 residues. The CDR3 nucleotides are TGCGCCAGCGGGGGCATTGAAGCTTTCTTT. This gives the protein CASGGIEAFF.

This clonotype occurred many times. This chain joins TRBV12-3 or TRBV12-4 and TRBJ1-2; no clear D. This CDR3 has 11 residues. Between the trimmed V and J ends, which lost 5 bases and 8 bases, there was a span of 9 bases. CDR3 loop: CASSTSYGYTF. CDR3 coding DNA: TGTGCCAGCAGTACCTCCTACGGCTACACCTTC.